This TCR beta chain was captured in a study of shared clonotypes between healthy human individuals. Generated by immunoSEQ multiplex PCR, the TCRdb table keeps only in-frame clones and is missing some. The sample contains over a million clones, roughly 96% of which appear only once. There were no recent acute infections or vaccinations among the donors, who were healthy HIV-negative adults. The CDR3 runs 14 residues. Germline values: CDR1 MNHNS, CDR2 SASEGT. Unmatched junction bases numbered 9, after V lost 6 bases and J lost 5 bases. Whole-study results and caveats: Against clonotypes common to all four donors, non-shared ones had lower generation probabilities. Large sequencing depth failed to make sorted-subset sequencing complete, rarefaction showed.

This clone came up once. What it binds is unknown. The specimen sequenced was naive CD4+ T cells sorted from blood. Described subset: CD45RA+ positively selected. The chain carries TRBV6-1 and TRBJ2-5, with 7 bases fitting TRBD1. The receptor was derived from a man between 25 and 39 years old in good health. The CDR3 DNA sequence: TGTGCCAGCAGATCAAAGGGGGCTCGGGAGACCCAGTACTTC. Its protein is CASRSKGARETQYF.